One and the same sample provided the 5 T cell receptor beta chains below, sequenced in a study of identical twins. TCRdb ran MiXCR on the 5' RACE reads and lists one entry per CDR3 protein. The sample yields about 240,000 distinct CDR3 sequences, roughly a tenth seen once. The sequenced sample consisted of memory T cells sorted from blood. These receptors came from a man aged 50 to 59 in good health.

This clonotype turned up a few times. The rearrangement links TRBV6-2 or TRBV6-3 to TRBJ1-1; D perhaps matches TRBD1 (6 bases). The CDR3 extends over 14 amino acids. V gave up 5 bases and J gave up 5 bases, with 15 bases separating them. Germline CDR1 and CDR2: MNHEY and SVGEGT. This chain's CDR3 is CASSQTGGRTEAFF. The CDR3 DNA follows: TGTGCCAGCAGTCAGACCGGGGGCCGTACTGAAGCTTTCTTT.

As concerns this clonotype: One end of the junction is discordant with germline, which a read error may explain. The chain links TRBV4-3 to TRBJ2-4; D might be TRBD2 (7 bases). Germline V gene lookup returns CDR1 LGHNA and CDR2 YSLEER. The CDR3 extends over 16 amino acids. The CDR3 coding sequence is TGCGCCAGCAGCCAAGATCGGGGGGCGGCCAAAAACATTCAGCACTTC. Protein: CASSQDRGAAKNIQHF.

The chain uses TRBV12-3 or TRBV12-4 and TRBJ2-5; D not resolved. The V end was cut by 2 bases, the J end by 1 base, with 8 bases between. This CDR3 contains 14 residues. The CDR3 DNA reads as TGTGCCAGCAGTTTAAGCCAGTTCCAAGAGACCCAGTACTTC. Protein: CASSLSQFQETQYF.

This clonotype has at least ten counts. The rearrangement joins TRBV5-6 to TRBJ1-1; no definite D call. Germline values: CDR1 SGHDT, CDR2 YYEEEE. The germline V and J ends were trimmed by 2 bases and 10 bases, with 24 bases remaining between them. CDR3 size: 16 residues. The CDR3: CASSFEGGTLLSVAFF. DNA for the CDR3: TGTGCCAGCAGCTTTGAAGGTGGAACGCTTCTATCTGTAGCTTTCTTT.

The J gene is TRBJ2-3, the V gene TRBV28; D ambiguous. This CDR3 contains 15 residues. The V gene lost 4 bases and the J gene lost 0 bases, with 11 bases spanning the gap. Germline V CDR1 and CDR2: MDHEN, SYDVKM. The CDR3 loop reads CASSSRPDSTDTQYF. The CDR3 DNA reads TGTGCCAGCAGTTCGAGGCCGGACAGCACAGATACGCAGTATTTT.